This TCR beta chain was sequenced during a study of blood T cell repertoires in COVID-19. With regard to this clone: Other DNA sequences in the sample encode the same CDR3.

Clones were sequenced by immunoSEQ multiplex PCR, and TCRdb holds only the in-frame ones, with some missing. The sample lists about 38,000 clones, approximately 80% seen once, with approximately 1.6% in the top ten. The CDR3 is 13 residues long. V was cut by 0 bases and J by 4 bases, with 6 bases left in between. The germline CDR1 and CDR2 sequences are SGHNT and YENEEA. The clonotype comes from a man in his 60s with COVID-19, enrolled during active disease. Source material: peripheral blood. This chain joins TRBV11-3 and TRBJ1-1; D is undetermined. The CDR3 here is CASSLDRGTEAFF. CDR3 DNA: TGTGCCAGCAGCTTAGATCGAGGCACTGAAGCTTTCTTT.